This T cell receptor beta chain was recorded in a study of shared clonotypes between healthy human individuals. This clone has a single count. Assay: immunoSEQ multiplex PCR; the TCRdb copy retains only in-frame clones and omits some. The sample holds a few million clones; around 93% are singletons and the top ten take approximately 1.6%. Terminally differentiated effector memory CD45RA+ cells were left out of the naive CD8 fraction, which was CD45RO-negative and positively selected for CCR7. None of the donors, who were healthy HIV-negative adults, had recently had acute infections or vaccinations. This sequence originates from a man aged 18 to 29 in good health. Some clones in this sample may be carry-over from other donors' samples. Material: naive CD8+ T cells from PBMCs.

For the CDR3, the DNA is TGCGCCAGCCCCTGTCTGGCGGGAGAATTTTCCAATGAGCAGTTCTTC. Protein sequence: CASPCLAGEFSNEQFF. The chain is built from TRBV10-1 and TRBJ2-1, with 7 bases identical to TRBD2. The CDR3 contains 16 residues. The V and J ends lost 8 bases and 6 bases, in that order; junction bases with no gene match: 16. The germline gives CDR1 WNHNN, CDR2 SYGVQD (reference sequence).